This TCR beta chain was recorded in a study of blood T cell repertoires in COVID-19. Background on the study: Sources were T cells, B-cell-depleted T cells, or PBMCs; the material itself was cDNA or gDNA.

Donors in Cohort 3 counted as recovered after two negative PCRs, clearance, or symptom resolution. From germline, CDR1 is MNHEY and CDR2 SVGAGI. This CDR3 has 13 amino acids. V was cut by 3 bases and J by 5 bases, with 11 bases left in between. Produced via immunoSEQ multiplex PCR; TCRdb's table is partial and in-frame only. The repertoire consists of 150,000 to 200,000 clones, with 86% occurring once and the leading ten covering over 7%. The sequence was collected from a woman younger than 45 who had recovered from COVID-19. The sequenced material came from PBMCs or T cells enriched from blood (not recorded which). The chain couples TRBV6-5 to TRBJ2-7; possibly TRBD1 for D (5 bases). CDR3 coding DNA: TGTGCCAGCAGTTATAGGGGCGAGAACGAGCAGTACTTC. It codes for CASSYRGENEQYF.